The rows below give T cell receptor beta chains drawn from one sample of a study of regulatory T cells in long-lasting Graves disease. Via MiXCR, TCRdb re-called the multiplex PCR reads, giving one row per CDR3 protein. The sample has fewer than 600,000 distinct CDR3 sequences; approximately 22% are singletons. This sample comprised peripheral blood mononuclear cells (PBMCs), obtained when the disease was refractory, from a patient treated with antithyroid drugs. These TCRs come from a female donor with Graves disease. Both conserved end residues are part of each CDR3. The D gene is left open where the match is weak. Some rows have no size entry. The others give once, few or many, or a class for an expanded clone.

CDR3 DNA: TGTGCCAGCAGTTACCCTTCGGGACAGGGGGCATCCTACGAGCAGTACTTC
CDR3 protein: CASSYPSGQGASYEQYF
clone size: many
D gene: TRBD1
V gene: TRBV6-5
J gene: TRBJ2-7

CDR3 DNA: TGTGCCATCAATAGGGAGCGGGAGGAGCCCCAGCATTTT
CDR3 protein: CAINREREEPQHF
clone size: few
D gene: -
V gene: TRBV10-3
J gene: TRBJ1-5

CDR3 DNA: TGTGCCAGCAGCGGGACAGGGGCCATGAACACTGAAGCTTTCTTT
CDR3 protein: CASSGTGAMNTEAFF
clone size: few
D gene: TRBD1
V gene: TRBV3-1
J gene: TRBJ1-1

CDR3 DNA: TGCGCCAGCAGCCAAGCCCTAGCTGGGCCCTACGAGCAGTACTTC
CDR3 protein: CASSQALAGPYEQYF
clone size: -
D gene: -
V gene: TRBV4-1
J gene: TRBJ2-7

CDR3 DNA: TGTGCCAGCAGTTTATGGGCAGGGGGCTACGAGCAGTACTTC
CDR3 protein: CASSLWAGGYEQYF
clone size: few
D gene: TRBD1
V gene: TRBV28
J gene: TRBJ2-7

CDR3 DNA: TGTGCCAGCAGCTTAAATTACGGCGGCTATGGCTACACCTTC
CDR3 protein: CASSLNYGGYGYTF
clone size: many
D gene: -
V gene: TRBV7-2
J gene: TRBJ1-2

CDR3 DNA: TGCAGTGCTAGAGTCGGGGGGGCCCAGACCCAGTACTTC
CDR3 protein: CSARVGGAQTQYF
clone size: -
D gene: TRBD2
V gene: TRBV20-1
J gene: TRBJ2-5

CDR3 DNA: TGCAGCGTTGAAGACAGGGGATACGAGCAGTACTTC
CDR3 protein: CSVEDRGYEQYF
clone size: many
D gene: -
V gene: TRBV29-1
J gene: TRBJ2-7

CDR3 DNA: TGCAGTGCTAGCATGGGTGGTCCGAACACTGAAGCTTTCTTT
CDR3 protein: CSASMGGPNTEAFF
clone size: many
D gene: -
V gene: TRBV20-1
J gene: TRBJ1-1

CDR3 DNA: TGCAGCGTTGTTTGGGACAGCTATGGCTACACCTTC
CDR3 protein: CSVVWDSYGYTF
clone size: few
D gene: TRBD1
V gene: TRBV29-1
J gene: TRBJ1-2

CDR3 DNA: TGCAGCGTGGACCGGGACAGTATTAACAATGAGCAGTTCTTC
CDR3 protein: CSVDRDSINNEQFF
clone size: -
D gene: TRBD1
V gene: TRBV29-1
J gene: TRBJ2-1

CDR3 DNA: TGTGCCAGTAGTGACCGCAGGGTTAGCACAGATACGCAGTATTTT
CDR3 protein: CASSDRRVSTDTQYF
clone size: -
D gene: -
V gene: TRBV19
J gene: TRBJ2-3

CDR3 DNA: TGTGCCTGGAGTGTACCGGGACAGGTTTATACTGAAGCTTTCTTT
CDR3 protein: CAWSVPGQVYTEAFF
clone size: few
D gene: TRBD1
V gene: TRBV30
J gene: TRBJ1-1

CDR3 DNA: TGTGCCAGCAGCTTAAGGTCTAGCGCTACCTACGAGCAGTACTTC
CDR3 protein: CASSLRSSATYEQYF
clone size: many
D gene: -
V gene: TRBV7-9
J gene: TRBJ2-7

CDR3 DNA: TGTGCCAGCAGCTTGGCAGAGGGGGGTGGCTACACCTTC
CDR3 protein: CASSLAEGGGYTF
clone size: few
D gene: -
V gene: TRBV7-9
J gene: TRBJ1-2

CDR3 DNA: TGCGCCAGCAGCCAAGGACAGCGGGGGAGAGAGACCCAGTACTTC
CDR3 protein: CASSQGQRGRETQYF
clone size: -
D gene: TRBD2
V gene: TRBV28
J gene: TRBJ2-5

CDR3 DNA: TGTGCCACCCAGCTAGGGGGCCAGCCCCAGCATTTT
CDR3 protein: CATQLGGQPQHF
clone size: -
D gene: TRBD1
V gene: TRBV19
J gene: TRBJ1-5

CDR3 DNA: TGTGCCAGCGTCCGATGGACAGGGAATGGCGAGCAGTACTTC
CDR3 protein: CASVRWTGNGEQYF
clone size: -
D gene: TRBD1
V gene: TRBV7-2
J gene: TRBJ2-7

CDR3 DNA: TGTGCCAGCAGCCTAGAGGCCGGGATGGACACTGAAGCTTTCTTT
CDR3 protein: CASSLEAGMDTEAFF
clone size: -
D gene: -
V gene: TRBV7-6
J gene: TRBJ1-1

CDR3 DNA: TGTGCCAGCAGTGCTTCGGGACAGGGGCTCTACGAGCAGTACTTC
CDR3 protein: CASSASGQGLYEQYF
clone size: many
D gene: TRBD1
V gene: TRBV6-1
J gene: TRBJ2-7

CDR3 DNA: TGCAGCGTTGAAATTTCCGGACAGGGCTCCTACGAGCAGTACTTC
CDR3 protein: CSVEISGQGSYEQYF
clone size: many
D gene: TRBD1
V gene: TRBV29-1
J gene: TRBJ2-7

CDR3 DNA: TGTGCCAGCAGTTATGACGGAAACACTGAAGCTTTCTTT
CDR3 protein: CASSYDGNTEAFF
clone size: many
D gene: -
V gene: TRBV6-2/TRBV6-3
J gene: TRBJ1-1

CDR3 DNA: TGTGCCAGCAGCTTAGATTACAGGGCGGCGGGAAACACCATATATTTT
CDR3 protein: CASSLDYRAAGNTIYF
clone size: few
D gene: -
V gene: TRBV11-2
J gene: TRBJ1-3

CDR3 DNA: TGCAGCGTTGCTACAGGGGGCAACTATGGCTACACCTTC
CDR3 protein: CSVATGGNYGYTF
clone size: few
D gene: TRBD1
V gene: TRBV29-1
J gene: TRBJ1-2

CDR3 DNA: TGCAGTGCCAATAAACGGAGTGGGGCCTACGAGCAGTACTTC
CDR3 protein: CSANKRSGAYEQYF
clone size: many
D gene: -
V gene: TRBV20-1
J gene: TRBJ2-7

CDR3 DNA: TGTGCCAGCAGTCTCCGGGACCGGGACCTAATTCAGTACTTC
CDR3 protein: CASSLRDRDLIQYF
clone size: many
D gene: -
V gene: TRBV12-3/TRBV12-4
J gene: TRBJ2-4

CDR3 DNA: TGTGCCACCAGTGATTTGCCAGGCAGGGGCACCGGGGAGCTGTTTTTT
CDR3 protein: CATSDLPGRGTGELFF
clone size: many
D gene: -
V gene: TRBV24-1
J gene: TRBJ2-2

CDR3 DNA: TGTGCCAGCAGGACACGACTAGCGGGGACGGGGTCGGCCAAAAACATTCAGTACTTC
CDR3 protein: CASRTRLAGTGSAKNIQYF
clone size: few
D gene: TRBD2
V gene: TRBV6-1
J gene: TRBJ2-4

CDR3 DNA: TGTGCCAGCAGCTTCCCCTTCCGGGACGGCACTGAAGCTTTCTTT
CDR3 protein: CASSFPFRDGTEAFF
clone size: many
D gene: -
V gene: TRBV7-2
J gene: TRBJ1-1

CDR3 DNA: TGTGCCAGCAGTCCTGGGGGATATAATTCACCCCTCCACTTT
CDR3 protein: CASSPGGYNSPLHF
clone size: many
D gene: -
V gene: TRBV12-3/TRBV12-4
J gene: TRBJ1-6

CDR3 DNA: TGCAGTGCTACCGGGAACCAAGAGACCCAGTACTTC
CDR3 protein: CSATGNQETQYF
clone size: many
D gene: -
V gene: TRBV20-1
J gene: TRBJ2-5

CDR3 DNA: TGCGCCAGCAGCCAAGGGACGGACCGCGGTAATGAAAAACTGTTTTTT
CDR3 protein: CASSQGTDRGNEKLFF
clone size: many
D gene: -
V gene: TRBV4-3
J gene: TRBJ1-4

CDR3 DNA: TGCGCCAGCAGCAGTTTACCAGGCGCTGGCTACACCTTC
CDR3 protein: CASSSLPGAGYTF
clone size: -
D gene: -
V gene: TRBV5-1
J gene: TRBJ1-2

CDR3 DNA: TGTGCCAGCAGGCCCGACAGAAGGGGCAGTTTCTATGAGCAGTTCTTC
CDR3 protein: CASRPDRRGSFYEQFF
clone size: -
D gene: -
V gene: TRBV28
J gene: TRBJ2-1

CDR3 DNA: TGTGCCAGCAGCTTGAGGAGACCTGGGGATTCACCCCTCCACTTT
CDR3 protein: CASSLRRPGDSPLHF
clone size: few
D gene: -
V gene: TRBV7-2
J gene: TRBJ1-6

CDR3 DNA: TGCGCCAGCAGCCGAAAAGCGGTGCAGACTAACACTGAAGCTTTCTTT
CDR3 protein: CASSRKAVQTNTEAFF
clone size: once
D gene: -
V gene: TRBV4-3
J gene: TRBJ1-1

CDR3 DNA: TGCAGCGTTGGACCGACAGGGGACTATGGCTACACCTTC
CDR3 protein: CSVGPTGDYGYTF
clone size: many
D gene: TRBD1
V gene: TRBV29-1
J gene: TRBJ1-2

CDR3 DNA: TGTGCCATCATGGGAATTCCGAACACTGAAGCTTTCTTT
CDR3 protein: CAIMGIPNTEAFF
clone size: -
D gene: -
V gene: TRBV10-3
J gene: TRBJ1-1

CDR3 DNA: TGCAGTGCTACAGTGGGACCCCAAGAGACCCAGTACTTC
CDR3 protein: CSATVGPQETQYF
clone size: -
D gene: -
V gene: TRBV20-1
J gene: TRBJ2-5

CDR3 DNA: TGTGCCAGCAGCGAACCCGGGACTATCTACGAGCAGTACTTC
CDR3 protein: CASSEPGTIYEQYF
clone size: few
D gene: TRBD2
V gene: TRBV5-6
J gene: TRBJ2-7

CDR3 DNA: TGTGCCAGCAGTCGGACAGGCAAGGGGTCCTACGAGCAGTACTTC
CDR3 protein: CASSRTGKGSYEQYF
clone size: few
D gene: TRBD1
V gene: TRBV6-1
J gene: TRBJ2-7

CDR3 DNA: TGTGCCAGTAGTATAGGAAACAGGGGCATGGAGACCCAGTACTTC
CDR3 protein: CASSIGNRGMETQYF
clone size: -
D gene: TRBD1
V gene: TRBV19
J gene: TRBJ2-5

CDR3 DNA: TGTGCCAGCAGTTTAAGTGTGGCAGAGATTAACTATGGCTACACCTTC
CDR3 protein: CASSLSVAEINYGYTF
clone size: many
D gene: -
V gene: TRBV12-3/TRBV12-4
J gene: TRBJ1-2

CDR3 DNA: TGCAGCGTCGATGGTTCCGGGACGGATTATGGCTACACCTTC
CDR3 protein: CSVDGSGTDYGYTF
clone size: -
D gene: -
V gene: TRBV29-1
J gene: TRBJ1-2

CDR3 DNA: TGTGCCAGCAGCACCACAGGGAAATCACCCTACGAGCAGTACTTC
CDR3 protein: CASSTTGKSPYEQYF
clone size: -
D gene: -
V gene: TRBV7-9
J gene: TRBJ2-7

CDR3 DNA: TGTGCCAGCAGTTTAAGAGTCAATTACGATCTTGAAGCTTTCTTT
CDR3 protein: CASSLRVNYDLEAFF
clone size: many
D gene: -
V gene: TRBV28
J gene: TRBJ1-1

CDR3 DNA: TGCGCCAGCAGCCAGGGATATGCAGGGGGTTCTGAAGCTTTCTTT
CDR3 protein: CASSQGYAGGSEAFF
clone size: few
D gene: TRBD1
V gene: TRBV4-3
J gene: TRBJ1-1